This TCR beta chain was observed in a study of response to subunit inactivated influenza vaccine. Study-level results: Authors proposed each seasonal influenza vaccination draws in few new T cells.

V lost 6 bases to trimming and J lost 7 bases, with 22 bases between them. CDR3 length equals 15 residues. MiXCR, applied by TCRdb to the RT-PCR reads, yields one record per CDR3 protein. The data hold about 240,000 distinct CDR3 sequences, with about 12% observed a single time. This clonotype was counted at least ten times. Antigen: not known. This chain links TRBV12-3 or TRBV12-4 with TRBJ2-7, with D possibly called TRBD1 or TRBD2 (5 bases each). The specimen was non-naive T cells sorted from PBMCs, collected roughly 2 weeks before vaccination. The TCR was taken from a man aged 45-65 years who received an inactivated influenza vaccine. Written as DNA, the CDR3 is TGTGCCAGCAGCCAGAAGGGACCGCCGCTCTTTGAGCAGTACTTC. It encodes CASSQKGPPLFEQYF.